Below, one T cell receptor (beta chain) is given with its context. The target antigen is unknown. This sample stems from a study of cytomegalovirus exposure and HLA in healthy donors. Study results and caveats: As a later analysis revealed, the rate of TCR association differed by HLA locus, with DRB1 most and HLA-C fewest. Published work reported that the classifier diagnosed cytomegalovirus status with high specificity and sensitivity. Near-uniform donor sequencing depth was presumed by presence/absence analyses.

PCR employed 60 Vbeta and 13 Jbeta primers. Sequencing was performed with immunoSEQ multiplex PCR; in TCRdb, only in-frame clones are kept and a portion is missing. Of roughly 120,000 clones detected, around 77% appear once; the ten largest clones hold about 13%. This CDR3 has 15 residues. From germline, CDR1 is LGHNA and CDR2 YNFKEQ. Trimming removed 5 bases from V and 2 bases from J; junction bases left unmatched: 7. This clonotype was obtained from a woman aged 40 to 55 in good health and CMV-seropositive. Sequencing was done on a sample of PBMCs. This chain connects TRBV4-2 to TRBJ1-2; 8 bases are a match to TRBD1. The CDR3 nucleotides are TGTGCCAGCAGCGTCGGGGACAGGAAAAACTATGGCTACACCTTC. It is translated as CASSVGDRKNYGYTF.